These 11 T cell receptor beta chains were sequenced from one sample in a study of cytomegalovirus exposure and HLA in healthy donors. PCR used 60 Vbeta primers and 13 Jbeta primers. Method: immunoSEQ multiplex PCR; TCRdb's copy keeps in-frame clones and lacks some. The sample lists about 150,000 clones; 65% to 80% were seen once. Sample: PBMCs. The receptors here all came from a man aged 35-49 years in good health and CMV-seropositive.

The chain uses TRBV5-1 and TRBJ2-7; 10 nucleotides match TRBD2. The V segment lost 0 bases and the J segment 1 base; nucleotides outside the gene matches: 1. The CDR3 contains 15 residues. From germline, CDR1 is SGHRS and CDR2 YFSETQ. CDR3 DNA: TGCGCCAGCAGCTTGGCAGCGGGAGGGTCCTACGAGCAGTACTTC. Translated: CASSLAAGGSYEQYF.

This chain links TRBV28 with TRBJ2-3; 8 nucleotides agree with TRBD1. V was clipped by 9 bases and J by 6 bases; unmatched bases: 5. Germline V gene sequence: CDR1 MDHEN, CDR2 SYDVKM. The length of the CDR3 is 12 residues. CDR3 sequence reads: CASSQGVDTQYF. CDR3 nucleotide sequence: TGTGCCAGTTCACAGGGGGTCGATACGCAGTATTTT. The whole variable domain, filled in from reference TRBV28 and TRBJ2-3, reads DVKVTQSSRYLVKRTGEKVFLECVQDMDHENMFWYRQDPGLGLRLIYFSYDVKMKEKGDIPEGYSVSREKKERFSLILESASTNQTSMYLCASSQGVDTQYFGPGTRLTVL.

V is TRBV27 and J is TRBJ1-1; possible D gene TRBD1, 6 bases. The germline gives CDR1 MNHEY, CDR2 SMNVEV (reference sequence). The CDR3 totals 14 residues. Trimming removed 3 bases at V and 2 bases at J, with 10 bases between. In DNA form, the CDR3 reads TGTGCCAGCAGTTTCAACAGGGCAAACACTGAAGCTTTCTTT. Protein product: CASSFNRANTEAFF.

The chain carries TRBV5-4 and TRBJ1-2; TRBD1 might be the D (5 bases). The CDR3 has 13 amino acids. Between the trimmed V and J ends, which lost 1 base and 6 bases, there was a span of 10 bases. Germline V gene sequence: CDR1 SGHNT, CDR2 YYREEE (reference sequence). The CDR3 protein is CASSLQGLNGYTF. The DNA for the CDR3 is TGTGCCAGCAGCTTGCAGGGTTTGAATGGCTACACCTTC.

V is TRBV4-1 and J is TRBJ1-2; weak D call: TRBD1 (6 bases). Germline V gene data show CDR1 as MGHRA and CDR2 as YSYEKL. This CDR3 region has 16 residues. V lost 0 bases and J 4 bases, leaving 15 bases between the germline ends. The CDR3, as DNA: TGCGCCAGCAGCCAAGACAACAGGGAAAAACGCTATGGCTACACCTTC. It specifies CASSQDNREKRYGYTF.

This clone has just a few counts. This chain links TRBV5-1 with TRBJ2-1; TRBD1 agrees at 10 bases. The CDR3 runs 15 residues. V dropped 1 base and J dropped 6; count of bases not matched to a gene: 4. Germline V gene lookup returns CDR1 SGHRS and CDR2 YFSETQ. CDR3 region: CASSLTGQGINEQFF. The CDR3 DNA is TGCGCCAGCAGCTTGACGGGACAGGGGATCAATGAGCAGTTCTTC.

The gene calls are TRBV7-2 and TRBJ1-1, with a tentative D call TRBD1 (5 bases). The V end was cut by 8 bases, the J end by 4 bases, with 17 bases between. CDR1 SGHTA and CDR2 FQGNSA come from the germline V gene. This CDR3 comprises 14 residues. The CDR3 DNA is TGTGCCAGCTCCGCTAGGGGTCAGGGCACTGAAGCTTTCTTT. Its translation is CASSARGQGTEAFF.

The chain combines TRBV7-9 with TRBJ1-1; no firm D call. The CDR3 covers 13 residues. V dropped 3 bases and J dropped 7 bases, with 12 bases sitting between them. Per germline, CDR1 SEHNR and CDR2 FQNEAQ (reference sequence). CDR3 in amino acids: CASSLEENLEAFF. CDR3 coding DNA: TGTGCCAGCAGCTTGGAGGAAAATCTTGAAGCTTTCTTT.

Remarks on this clone: Distinct nucleotide sequences in the sample also encode this CDR3. This chain joins TRBV7-2 and TRBJ2-7; 7 nucleotides match TRBD1. Germline CDR1 and CDR2: SGHTA and FQGNSA. The CDR3 is made up of 14 amino acids. V gave up 6 bases and J gave up 1 base; unmatched junction bases: 6. CDR3 region: CASSPDRFSYEQYF. DNA of the CDR3: TGTGCCAGCAGTCCGGACAGGTTTTCCTACGAGCAGTACTTC.

For this clone: The germline gene is not matched at one end of the junction; a read error may be the cause. The rearrangement links TRBV7-9 to TRBJ1-3; D gene unclear. Germline lookup yields CDR1 SEHNR and CDR2 FQNEAQ (reference sequence). The CDR3 length is 13 residues. The CDR3 spells CSSSPRAGNTIYF. CDR3 in DNA: TGTTCCAGCAGCCCCCGAGCCGGAAACACCATATATTTT.

The chain combines TRBV6-5 with TRBJ2-1; possibly TRBD2 for D (7 bases). Trimming took off 5 bases at V and 8 bases at J, with 19 bases between the two ends. This CDR3 spans 15 amino acids. CDR1 and CDR2 from the germline V gene are MNHEY and SVGAGI. CDR3 nucleotide sequence: TGTGCCAGCAGTGTTAGCGGTCCGGGGGGCGATGAGCAGTTCTTC. Residues: CASSVSGPGGDEQFF.